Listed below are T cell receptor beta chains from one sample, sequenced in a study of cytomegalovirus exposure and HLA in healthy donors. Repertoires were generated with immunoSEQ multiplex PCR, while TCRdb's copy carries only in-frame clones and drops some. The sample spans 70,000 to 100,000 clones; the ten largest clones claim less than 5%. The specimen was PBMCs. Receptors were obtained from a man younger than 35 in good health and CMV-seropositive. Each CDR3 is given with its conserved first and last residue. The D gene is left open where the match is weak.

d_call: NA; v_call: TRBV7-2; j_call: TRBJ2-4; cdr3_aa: CASSPGGGAGNIQYF; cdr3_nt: TGTGCCAGCAGCCCCGGAGGGGGGGCCGGAAACATTCAGTACTTC
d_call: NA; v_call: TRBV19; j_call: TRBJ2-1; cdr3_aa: CASSDNYNEQFF; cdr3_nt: TGTGCCAGTAGTGACAACTACAATGAGCAGTTCTTC
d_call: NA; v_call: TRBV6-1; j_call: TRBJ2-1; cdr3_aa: CASSDWDNYNEQFF; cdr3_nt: TGTGCCAGCAGTGATTGGGACAACTACAATGAGCAGTTCTTC
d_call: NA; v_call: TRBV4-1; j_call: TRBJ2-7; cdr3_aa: CASSHIDLTYEQYF; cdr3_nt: TGCGCCAGCAGCCATATCGATTTAACCTACGAGCAGTACTTC
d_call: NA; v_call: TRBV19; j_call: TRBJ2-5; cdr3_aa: CASSITGEETQYF; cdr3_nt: TGTGCCAGTAGTATAACCGGAGAAGAGACCCAGTACTTC
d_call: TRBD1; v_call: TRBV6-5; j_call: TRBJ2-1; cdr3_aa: CASSYGTASSYNEQFF; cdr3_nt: TGTGCCAGCAGTTACGGGACAGCGAGCTCCTACAATGAGCAGTTCTTC
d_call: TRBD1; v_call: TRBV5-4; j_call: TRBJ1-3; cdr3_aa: CASSSQTGGRRNTIYF; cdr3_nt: TGTGCCAGCAGCTCCCAGACAGGGGGCAGGAGAAACACCATATATTTT
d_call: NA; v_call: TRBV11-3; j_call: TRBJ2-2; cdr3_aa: CASSSSRAGELFF; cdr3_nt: TGTGCCAGCAGCTCGTCCAGGGCCGGGGAGCTGTTTTTT
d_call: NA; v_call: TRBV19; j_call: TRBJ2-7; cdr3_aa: CASMPEDSYEQYF; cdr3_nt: TGTGCCAGTATGCCGGAGGACTCCTACGAGCAGTACTTC
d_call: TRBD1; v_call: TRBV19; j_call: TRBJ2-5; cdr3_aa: CASIGQGWTQYF; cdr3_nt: TGTGCCAGTATCGGACAGGGGTGGACCCAGTACTTC
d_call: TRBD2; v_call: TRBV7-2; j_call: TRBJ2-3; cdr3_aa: CASSPRLAGRSDTQYF; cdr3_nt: TGTGCCAGCAGCCCTCGACTAGCGGGGCGTTCAGATACGCAGTATTTT
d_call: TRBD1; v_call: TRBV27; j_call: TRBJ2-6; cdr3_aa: CASSFPTGGRTGANVLTF; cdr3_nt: TGTGCCAGCAGTTTCCCGACAGGGGGGAGGACTGGGGCCAACGTCCTGACTTTC
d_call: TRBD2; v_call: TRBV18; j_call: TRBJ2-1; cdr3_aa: CASSPTRGEGRDEQFF; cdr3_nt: TGTGCCAGCTCACCTACTCGGGGGGAGGGCCGTGATGAGCAGTTCTTC
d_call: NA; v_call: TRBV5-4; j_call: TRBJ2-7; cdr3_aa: CASSRLDRDFGEQYF; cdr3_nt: TGTGCCAGCAGCCGCCTCGACAGGGACTTCGGCGAGCAGTACTTC
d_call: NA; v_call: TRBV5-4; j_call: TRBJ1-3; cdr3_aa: CASSRAGVRPGNTIYF; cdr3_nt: TGTGCCAGCAGCAGGGCAGGGGTAAGGCCTGGAAACACCATATATTTT
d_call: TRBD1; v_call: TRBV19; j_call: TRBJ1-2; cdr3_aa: CASSITDRAGYTF; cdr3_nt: TGTGCCAGTAGTATAACGGACAGGGCTGGCTACACCTTC
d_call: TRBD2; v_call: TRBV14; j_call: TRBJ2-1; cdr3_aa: CASSRRVSGLAVNNEQFF; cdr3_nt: TGTGCCAGCAGCCGGAGGGTTTCAGGACTAGCGGTAAACAATGAGCAGTTCTTC
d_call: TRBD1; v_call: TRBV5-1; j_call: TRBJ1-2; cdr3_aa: CASSPGQLYGYTF; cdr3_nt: TGCGCCAGCAGTCCGGGACAGCTCTATGGCTACACCTTC
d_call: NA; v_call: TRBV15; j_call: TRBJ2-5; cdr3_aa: CATSRGAALETQYF; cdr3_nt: TGTGCCACCAGCAGGGGAGCCGCCCTGGAGACCCAGTACTTC
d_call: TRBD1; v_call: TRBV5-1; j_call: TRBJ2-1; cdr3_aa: CASSIGQGRSEQFF; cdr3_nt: TGCGCCAGCAGCATTGGACAGGGTCGGAGTGAGCAGTTCTTC
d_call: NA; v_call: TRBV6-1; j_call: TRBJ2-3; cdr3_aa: CASTPGLSTDTQYF; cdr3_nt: TGTGCCAGCACTCCGGGACTCTCCACAGATACGCAGTATTTT
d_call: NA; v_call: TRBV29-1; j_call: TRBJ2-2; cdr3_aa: CSVYRTSGELFF; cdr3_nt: TGCAGCGTTTACAGGACCTCCGGGGAGCTGTTTTTT
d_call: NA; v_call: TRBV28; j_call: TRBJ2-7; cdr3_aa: CASSDTVGATYEQYF; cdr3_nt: TGTGCCAGCAGCGATACGGTGGGGGCTACCTACGAGCAGTACTTC
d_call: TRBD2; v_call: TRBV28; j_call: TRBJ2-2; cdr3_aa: CASSLRTSGGPNTGELFF; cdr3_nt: TGTGCCAGCAGTCTTCGGACTAGCGGGGGCCCGAACACCGGGGAGCTGTTTTTT
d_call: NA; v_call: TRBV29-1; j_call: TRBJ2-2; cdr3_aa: CSVAHRGELFF; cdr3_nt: TGCAGCGTTGCACACCGCGGGGAGCTGTTTTTT
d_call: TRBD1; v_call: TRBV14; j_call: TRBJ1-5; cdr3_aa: CASSEGTAINQPQHF; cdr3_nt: TGTGCCAGCAGCGAGGGGACAGCTATAAATCAGCCCCAGCATTTT
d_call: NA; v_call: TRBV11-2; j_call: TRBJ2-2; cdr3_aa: CASSFSPRGTGELFF; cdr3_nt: TGTGCCAGCAGCTTTTCACCAAGGGGTACCGGGGAGCTGTTTTTT
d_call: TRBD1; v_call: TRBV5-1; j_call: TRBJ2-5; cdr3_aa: CASGFHPGQGEKETQYF; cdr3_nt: TGCGCCAGCGGCTTCCACCCGGGACAGGGGGAGAAAGAGACCCAGTACTTC
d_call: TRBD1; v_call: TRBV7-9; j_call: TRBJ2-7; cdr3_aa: CASSSTGTGGYEQYF; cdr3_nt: TGTGCCAGCAGCTCAACCGGGACAGGGGGTTACGAGCAGTACTTC
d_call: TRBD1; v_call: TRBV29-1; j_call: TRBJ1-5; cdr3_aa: CSVAGGGSNQPQHF; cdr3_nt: TGCAGCGTTGCAGGGGGTGGAAGCAATCAGCCCCAGCATTTT
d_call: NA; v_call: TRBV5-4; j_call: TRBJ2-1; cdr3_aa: CASSPLWSGASYNEQFF; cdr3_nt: TGTGCCAGCAGCCCGCTCTGGTCAGGGGCTTCCTACAATGAGCAGTTCTTC
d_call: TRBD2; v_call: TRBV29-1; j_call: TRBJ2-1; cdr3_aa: CSVSGSYNEQFF; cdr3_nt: TGCAGCGTTAGCGGGAGCTACAATGAGCAGTTCTTC
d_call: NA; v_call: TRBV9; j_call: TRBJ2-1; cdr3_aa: CASSVGASAMGQFF; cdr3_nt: TGTGCCAGCAGCGTAGGGGCCTCGGCAATGGGGCAGTTCTTC
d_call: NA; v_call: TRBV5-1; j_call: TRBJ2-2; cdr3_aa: CASSGRTANTGELFF; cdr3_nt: TGCGCCAGCAGCGGCCGGACAGCGAACACCGGGGAGCTGTTTTTT
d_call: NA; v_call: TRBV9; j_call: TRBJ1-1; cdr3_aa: CASSVGTGNTEAFF; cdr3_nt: TGTGCCAGCAGCGTAGGAACAGGGAACACTGAAGCTTTCTTT
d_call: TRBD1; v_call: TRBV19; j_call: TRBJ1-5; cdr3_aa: CASSIDRESQPQHF; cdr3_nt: TGTGCCAGTAGTATTGACAGGGAAAGTCAGCCCCAGCATTTT
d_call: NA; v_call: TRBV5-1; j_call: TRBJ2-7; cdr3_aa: CASSFGGAYEQYF; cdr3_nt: TGCGCCAGCAGCTTCGGCGGAGCCTACGAGCAGTACTTC
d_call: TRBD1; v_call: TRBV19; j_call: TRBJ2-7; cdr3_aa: CASSIPGQGVYEQYF; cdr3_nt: TGTGCCAGTAGTATTCCGGGACAGGGAGTCTACGAGCAGTACTTC
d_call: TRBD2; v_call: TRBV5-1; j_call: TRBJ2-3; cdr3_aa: CASSGRGVATDTQYF; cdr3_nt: TGCGCCAGCAGCGGTCGGGGGGTGGCAACAGATACGCAGTATTTT
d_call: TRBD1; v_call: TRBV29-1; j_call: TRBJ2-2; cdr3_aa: CSVLGGRGLDTGELFF; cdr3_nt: TGCAGCGTTTTGGGTGGCAGGGGGCTGGACACCGGGGAGCTGTTTTTT
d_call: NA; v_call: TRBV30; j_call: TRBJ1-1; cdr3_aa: CAWSVEDTEAFF; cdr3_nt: TGTGCCTGGAGTGTTGAGGACACTGAAGCTTTCTTT
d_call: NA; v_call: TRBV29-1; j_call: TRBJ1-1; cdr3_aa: CSVGKTEGTEAFF; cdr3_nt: TGCAGCGTTGGAAAAACAGAGGGAACTGAAGCTTTCTTT
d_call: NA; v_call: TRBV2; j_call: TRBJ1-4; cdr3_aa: CASSEGESGKLFF; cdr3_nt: TGTGCCAGCAGTGAAGGGGAAAGCGGAAAACTGTTTTTT
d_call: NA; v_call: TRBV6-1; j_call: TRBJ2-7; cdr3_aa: CASSEAYQGRNYEQYF; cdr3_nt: TGTGCCAGCAGTGAAGCGTACCAGGGCCGAAACTACGAGCAGTACTTC